This record concerns one T cell receptor (beta chain) sequence. This sample is drawn from a study of blood T cell repertoires in COVID-19. Study-wide background: Sample material is recorded as cDNA or gDNA derived from T cells, B-cell-depleted T cells, or PBMCs.

In the authors' workflow: Amplification of reference gene primers was used by the study to estimate nucleated cell counts. Assay used: immunoSEQ multiplex PCR; TCRdb lists only in-frame clones, some missing. That table is the source of V, J and clone size, and D and trimming were worked out from the DNA. The table records around 170,000 clones, around four fifths of them present only once. The germline V gene has CDR1 SNHLY and CDR2 FYNNEI. The length of the CDR3 is 14 residues. After removal of 7 bases from V and 0 bases from J, the junction contained 6 bases not matched to a gene. This clonotype was obtained from a woman in her 70s with COVID-19, enrolled during active disease. The source material was peripheral blood. The J gene is TRBJ2-7, the V gene TRBV2; TRBD2 aligns across 7 bases. The CDR3: CASKGREASYEQYF. CDR3 DNA sequence: TGTGCCAGCAAGGGACGGGAGGCCTCCTACGAGCAGTACTTC.